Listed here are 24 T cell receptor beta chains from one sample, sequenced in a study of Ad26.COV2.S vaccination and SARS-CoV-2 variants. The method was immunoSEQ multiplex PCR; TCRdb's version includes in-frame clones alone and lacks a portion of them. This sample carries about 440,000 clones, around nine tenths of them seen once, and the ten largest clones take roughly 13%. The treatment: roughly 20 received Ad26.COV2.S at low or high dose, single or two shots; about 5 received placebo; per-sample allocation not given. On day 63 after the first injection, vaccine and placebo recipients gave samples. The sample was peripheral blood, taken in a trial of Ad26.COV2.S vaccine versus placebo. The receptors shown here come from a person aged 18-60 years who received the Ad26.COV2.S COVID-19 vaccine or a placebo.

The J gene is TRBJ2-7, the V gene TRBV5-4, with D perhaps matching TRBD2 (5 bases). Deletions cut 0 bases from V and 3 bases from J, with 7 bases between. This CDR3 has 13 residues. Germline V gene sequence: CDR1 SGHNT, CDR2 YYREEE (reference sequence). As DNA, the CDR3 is TGTGCCAGCAGCTTGGGCGGGTTCTACGAGCAGTACTTC. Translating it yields CASSLGGFYEQYF.

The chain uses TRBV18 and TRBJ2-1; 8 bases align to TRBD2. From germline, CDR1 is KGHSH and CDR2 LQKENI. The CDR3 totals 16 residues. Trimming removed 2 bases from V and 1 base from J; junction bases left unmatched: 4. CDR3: CASSPTSGPSYNEQFF. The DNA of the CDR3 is TGTGCCAGCTCACCAACTAGCGGTCCTTCCTACAATGAGCAGTTCTTC.

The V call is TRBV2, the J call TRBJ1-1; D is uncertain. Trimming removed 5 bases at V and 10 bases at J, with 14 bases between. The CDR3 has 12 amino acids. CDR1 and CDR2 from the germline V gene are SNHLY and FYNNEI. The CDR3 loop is CASSLGFGIAFF. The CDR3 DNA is TGTGCCAGCAGTCTAGGGTTCGGAATAGCTTTCTTT.

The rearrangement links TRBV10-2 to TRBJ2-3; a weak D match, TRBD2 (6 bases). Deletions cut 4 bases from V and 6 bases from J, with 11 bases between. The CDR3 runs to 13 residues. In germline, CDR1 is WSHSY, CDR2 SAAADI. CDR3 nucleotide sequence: TGCGCCAGCAGTGTGGATAGCGGTGATACGCAGTATTTT. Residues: CASSVDSGDTQYF.

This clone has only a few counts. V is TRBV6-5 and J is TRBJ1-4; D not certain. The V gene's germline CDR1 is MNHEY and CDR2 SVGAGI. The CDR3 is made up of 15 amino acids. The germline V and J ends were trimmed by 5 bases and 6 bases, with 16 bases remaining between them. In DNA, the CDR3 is TGTGCCAGCAGTCCCCCAAGTCTTATGGATGAAAAACTGTTTTTT. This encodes CASSPPSLMDEKLFF.

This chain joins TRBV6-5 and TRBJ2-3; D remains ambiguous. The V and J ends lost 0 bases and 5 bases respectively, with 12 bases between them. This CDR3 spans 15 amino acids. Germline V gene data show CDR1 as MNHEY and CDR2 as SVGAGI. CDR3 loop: CASSYSILTGDTQYF. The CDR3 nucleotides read TGTGCCAGCAGTTACTCGATCCTAACGGGAGATACGCAGTATTTT.

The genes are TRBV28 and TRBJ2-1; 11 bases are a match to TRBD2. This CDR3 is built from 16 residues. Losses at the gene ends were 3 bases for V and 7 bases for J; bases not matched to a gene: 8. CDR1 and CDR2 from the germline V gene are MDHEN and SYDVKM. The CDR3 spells CASSFSLAGVLNEQFF. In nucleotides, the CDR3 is TGTGCCAGCAGTTTCTCACTAGCGGGAGTACTAAATGAGCAGTTCTTC.

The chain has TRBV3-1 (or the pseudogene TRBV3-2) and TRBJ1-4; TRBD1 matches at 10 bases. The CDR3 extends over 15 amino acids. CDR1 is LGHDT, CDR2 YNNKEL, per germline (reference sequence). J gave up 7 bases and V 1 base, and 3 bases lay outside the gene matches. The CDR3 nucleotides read TGTGCCAGCAGCCAAGTTGGGACAGGGGCTGAAAAACTGTTTTTT. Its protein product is CASSQVGTGAEKLFF.

DNA for the CDR3: TGTGCCAGTATTGACGGGAGGGCCGTCTACGAGCAGTACTTC. It encodes CASIDGRAVYEQYF. V gene TRBV19 combines with J gene TRBJ2-7, with 8 bases aligning to TRBD2. This CDR3 is 14 amino acids long. Germline CDR1 and CDR2: LNHDA and SQIVND (reference sequence). V trimming: 7 bases; J trimming: 3 bases; junction bases outside the gene matches: 8.

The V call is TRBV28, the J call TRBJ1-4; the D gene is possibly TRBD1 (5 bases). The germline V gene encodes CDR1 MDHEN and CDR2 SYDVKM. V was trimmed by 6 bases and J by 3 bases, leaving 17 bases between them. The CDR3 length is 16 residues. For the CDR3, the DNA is TGTGCCAGCAGCATCCGGTGGGACGGAGCTAATGAAAAACTGTTTTTT. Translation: CASSIRWDGANEKLFF.

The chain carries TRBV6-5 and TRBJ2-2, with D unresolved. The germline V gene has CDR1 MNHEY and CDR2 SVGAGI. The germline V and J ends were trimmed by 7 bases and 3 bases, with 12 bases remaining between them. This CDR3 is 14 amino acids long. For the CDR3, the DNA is TGTGCCAGCACCTATGGTGGAGACACCGGGGAGCTGTTTTTT. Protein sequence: CASTYGGDTGELFF.

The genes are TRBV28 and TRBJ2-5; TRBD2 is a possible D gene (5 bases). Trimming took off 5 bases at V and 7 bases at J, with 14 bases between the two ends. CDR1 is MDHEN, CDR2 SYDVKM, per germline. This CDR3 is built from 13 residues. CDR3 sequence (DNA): TGTGCCAGCAGTCTGAGGGTCCCAGTGACCCAGTACTTC. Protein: CASSLRVPVTQYF.

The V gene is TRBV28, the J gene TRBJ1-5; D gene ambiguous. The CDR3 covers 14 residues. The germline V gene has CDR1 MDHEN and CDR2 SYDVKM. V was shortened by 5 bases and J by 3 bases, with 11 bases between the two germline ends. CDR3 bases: TGTGCCAGCAGTCCCGGGGTGTTCAATCAGCCCCAGCATTTT. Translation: CASSPGVFNQPQHF.

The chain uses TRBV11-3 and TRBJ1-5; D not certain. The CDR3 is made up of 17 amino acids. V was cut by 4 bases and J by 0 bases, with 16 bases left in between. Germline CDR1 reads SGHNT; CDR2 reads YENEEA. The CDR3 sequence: CASSSDPGANSNQPQHF. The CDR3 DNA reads TGTGCCAGCAGCTCGGACCCTGGAGCAAATAGCAATCAGCCCCAGCATTTT.

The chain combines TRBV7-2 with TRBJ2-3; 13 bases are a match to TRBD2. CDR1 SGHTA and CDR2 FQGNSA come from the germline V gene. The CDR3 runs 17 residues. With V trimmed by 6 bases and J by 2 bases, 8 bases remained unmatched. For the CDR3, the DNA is TGTGCCAGCAGGCCCACTAGCGGGAGGGGCTACACAGATACGCAGTATTTT. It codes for CASRPTSGRGYTDTQYF.

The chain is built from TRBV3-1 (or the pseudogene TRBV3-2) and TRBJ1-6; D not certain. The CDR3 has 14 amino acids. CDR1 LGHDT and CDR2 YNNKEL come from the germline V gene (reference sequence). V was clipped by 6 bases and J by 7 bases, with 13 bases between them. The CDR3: CASRTDGTNSPLHF. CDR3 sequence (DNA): TGTGCCAGCAGAACGGACGGCACCAATTCACCCCTCCACTTT.

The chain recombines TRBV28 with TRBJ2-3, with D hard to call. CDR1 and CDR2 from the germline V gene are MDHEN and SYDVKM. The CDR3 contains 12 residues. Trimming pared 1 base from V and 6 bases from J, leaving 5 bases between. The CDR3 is CASSLYGDTQYF. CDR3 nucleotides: TGTGCCAGCAGTTTATACGGGGATACGCAGTATTTT.

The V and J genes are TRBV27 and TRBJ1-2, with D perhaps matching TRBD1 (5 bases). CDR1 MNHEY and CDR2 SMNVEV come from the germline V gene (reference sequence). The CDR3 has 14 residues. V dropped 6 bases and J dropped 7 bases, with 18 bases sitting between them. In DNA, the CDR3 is TGTGCCAGCAGCCGGGCGGGGGAGGCCAGTGGCTACACCTTC. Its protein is CASSRAGEASGYTF.

CDR3 residues: CASSLGAGGYTDTQYF. CDR3 coding DNA: TGTGCCAGCAGCTTAGGTGCGGGAGGATACACAGATACGCAGTATTTT. The rearrangement joins TRBV13 to TRBJ2-3, with 8 bases identical to TRBD2. Germline CDR1 is PRHDT and CDR2 is FYEKMQ (reference sequence). The CDR3 contains 16 residues. V lost 0 bases and J lost 2; bases outside the gene matches: 4.

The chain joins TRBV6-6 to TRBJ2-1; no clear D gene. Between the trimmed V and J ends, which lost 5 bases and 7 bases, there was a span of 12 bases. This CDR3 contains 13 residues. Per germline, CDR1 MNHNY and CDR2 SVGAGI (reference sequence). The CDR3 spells CASSGSQRNEQFF. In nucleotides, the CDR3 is TGTGCCAGCAGTGGATCACAGAGGAATGAGCAGTTCTTC.

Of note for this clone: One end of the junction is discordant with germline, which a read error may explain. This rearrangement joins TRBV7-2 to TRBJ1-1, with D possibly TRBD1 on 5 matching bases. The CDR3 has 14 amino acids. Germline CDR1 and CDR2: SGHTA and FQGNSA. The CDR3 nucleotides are TGTGCCAGCAACTTAATGGGGGGGAACACTGAAGCTTTCTTT. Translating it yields CASNLMGGNTEAFF. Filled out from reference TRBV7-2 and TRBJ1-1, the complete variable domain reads GAGVSQSPSNKVTEKGKDVELRCDPISGHTALYWYRQSLGQGLEFLIYFQGNSAPDKSGLPSDRFSAERTGGSVSTLTIQRTQQEDSAVYLCASNLMGGNTEAFFGQGTRLTVV.

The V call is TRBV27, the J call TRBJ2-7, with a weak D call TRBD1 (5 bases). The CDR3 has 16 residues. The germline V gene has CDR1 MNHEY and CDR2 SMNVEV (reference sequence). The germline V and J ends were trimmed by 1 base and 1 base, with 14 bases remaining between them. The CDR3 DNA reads TGTGCCAGCAGTTTATACGGCTGGGGCAATTCCTACGAGCAGTACTTC. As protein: CASSLYGWGNSYEQYF.

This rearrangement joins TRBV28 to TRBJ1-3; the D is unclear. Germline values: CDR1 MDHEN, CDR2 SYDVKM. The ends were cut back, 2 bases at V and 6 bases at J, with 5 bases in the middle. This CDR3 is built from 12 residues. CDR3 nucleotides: TGTGCCAGCAGTTTAAACGCAAACACCATATATTTT. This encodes CASSLNANTIYF.

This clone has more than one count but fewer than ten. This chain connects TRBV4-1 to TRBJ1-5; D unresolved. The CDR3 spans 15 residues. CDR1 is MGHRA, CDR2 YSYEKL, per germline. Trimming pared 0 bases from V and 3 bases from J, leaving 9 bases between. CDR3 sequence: CASSQEQNFNQPQHF. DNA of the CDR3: TGCGCCAGCAGCCAAGAACAGAACTTCAATCAGCCCCAGCATTTT.